This TCR beta chain was retrieved from a study of regulatory T cells in long-lasting Graves disease. In the study overall: Persistence in Graves' disease denoted antithyroid drug use beyond 5 years alongside positive TSH receptor antibodies.

Note on this clonotype: Its matching antigen is unknown.

Sample time point: persistent/refractory GD, antithyroid drugs over 5 years with positive TRAb. The TCR library was made from RNA extracted from PBMCs. Enrollment of patients was through an endocrinology department in Xi'an, China. A blood draw put around 9.1 milliliters of peripheral blood into EDTA tubes. Investigators prepared the TCR beta libraries by applying iRepertoire HTBI primers and Arm-PCR of CDR3 regions. TCRdb called the multiplex PCR reads again in MiXCR, with one record for every CDR3 protein. The data contain hundreds of thousands of distinct CDR3 sequences, under 25% of them singletons. Trimming took off 6 bases at V and 2 bases at J, with 14 bases between the two ends. Germline assignment: CDR1 SQVTM and CDR2 ANQGSEA. The CDR3 is made up of 13 amino acids. Study outcomes and limitations: Persistent disease samples used TRBV28, TRBJ1-2 and TRBJ2-5 preferentially.

J is TRBJ2-7 and V is TRBV29-1; perhaps TRBD2 as D (5 bases). The sample here was peripheral blood mononuclear cells (PBMCs), taken when the disease was refractory, from a patient treated with antithyroid drugs. The TCR comes from a female donor with Graves disease. CDR3 region: CSVLADCPYEQYF. The CDR3 DNA sequence: TGCAGCGTGCTAGCAGACTGCCCCTACGAGCAGTACTTC.